These T cell receptor beta chains were read from a single sample in a study of shared clonotypes between healthy human individuals. Only in-frame clones appear in the TCRdb table, and some are missing; sequencing was by immunoSEQ multiplex PCR. This table has about 1.4 million clones, roughly 96% appearing once. The specimen sequenced was naive CD4+ T cells sorted from blood. The receptors derive from a young man in good health. The CDR3 runs from the conserved cysteine through the conserved F or W. The order of the fields is V gene, J gene, CDR3 length, clone size, D gene, CDR3 protein, CDR3 DNA. The D gene is left open where the match is weak. Size is stated for part of the rows, as once, few or many counts, or as a class when the clone is expanded.

V gene: TRBV10-1
J gene: TRBJ2-1
CDR3 length: 14
clone size: NA
D gene: TRBD2
CDR3 protein: CASSVAGVGNEQFF
CDR3 DNA: TGCGCCAGCAGTGTAGCGGGAGTGGGGAATGAGCAGTTCTTC

V gene: TRBV19
J gene: TRBJ2-6
CDR3 length: 16
clone size: NA
D gene: NA
CDR3 protein: CASNPDLGSGANVLTF
CDR3 DNA: TGTGCCAGTAACCCGGACTTGGGCTCTGGGGCCAACGTCCTGACTTTC

V gene: TRBV27
J gene: TRBJ2-2
CDR3 length: 15
clone size: NA
D gene: TRBD2
CDR3 protein: CASSVLAGGTGELFF
CDR3 DNA: TGTGCCAGCAGTGTACTAGCGGGAGGAACCGGGGAGCTGTTTTTT

V gene: TRBV5-4
J gene: TRBJ2-5
CDR3 length: 17
clone size: NA
D gene: TRBD2
CDR3 protein: CASSRTSGRAFYETQYF
CDR3 DNA: TGTGCCAGCAGCCGGACTAGCGGGAGGGCCTTTTATGAGACCCAGTACTTC

V gene: TRBV28
J gene: TRBJ1-5
CDR3 length: 12
clone size: NA
D gene: NA
CDR3 protein: CASSSQGQPQHF
CDR3 DNA: TGTGCCAGCAGTTCACAGGGTCAGCCCCAGCATTTT

V gene: TRBV4-3
J gene: TRBJ2-3
CDR3 length: 16
clone size: NA
D gene: TRBD1
CDR3 protein: CASSKVTGMRTDTQYF
CDR3 DNA: TGCGCCAGCAGCAAAGTGACAGGGATGAGGACAGATACGCAGTATTTT

V gene: TRBV10-3
J gene: TRBJ2-1
CDR3 length: 13
clone size: NA
D gene: NA
CDR3 protein: CAISESERTEQFF
CDR3 DNA: TGTGCCATCAGTGAAAGTGAGCGCACCGAGCAGTTCTTC

V gene: TRBV10-3
J gene: TRBJ1-1
CDR3 length: 13
clone size: once
D gene: NA
CDR3 protein: CAISGTENTEAFF
CDR3 DNA: TGTGCCATCAGCGGGACGGAGAACACTGAAGCTTTCTTT

V gene: TRBV28
J gene: TRBJ1-2
CDR3 length: 14
clone size: NA
D gene: TRBD1
CDR3 protein: CASSETGLYYGYTF
CDR3 DNA: TGTGCCAGCAGCGAGACAGGGCTTTACTATGGCTACACCTTC

V gene: TRBV6-5
J gene: TRBJ2-1
CDR3 length: 13
clone size: NA
D gene: NA
CDR3 protein: CASKSDSYNEQFF
CDR3 DNA: TGTGCCAGCAAGTCAGATTCCTACAATGAGCAGTTCTTC

V gene: TRBV20-1
J gene: TRBJ2-1
CDR3 length: 11
clone size: few
D gene: NA
CDR3 protein: CSAREGYEQFF
CDR3 DNA: TGCAGTGCTAGAGAGGGATATGAGCAGTTCTTC

V gene: TRBV28
J gene: TRBJ2-1
CDR3 length: 13
clone size: NA
D gene: NA
CDR3 protein: CASSLDPYNEQFF
CDR3 DNA: TGTGCCAGCAGTTTGGACCCTTACAATGAGCAGTTCTTC

V gene: TRBV7-7
J gene: TRBJ1-4
CDR3 length: 13
clone size: NA
D gene: NA
CDR3 protein: CASSLDRDEKLFF
CDR3 DNA: TGTGCCAGCAGTTTAGACCGAGATGAAAAACTGTTTTTT

V gene: TRBV12-5
J gene: TRBJ2-7
CDR3 length: 16
clone size: NA
D gene: TRBD2
CDR3 protein: CASGVPRDYRSYEQYF
CDR3 DNA: TGTGCTAGTGGGGTTCCCCGGGACTACCGCTCCTACGAGCAGTACTTC

V gene: TRBV29-1
J gene: TRBJ2-3
CDR3 length: 12
clone size: NA
D gene: NA
CDR3 protein: CSVELPGDTQYF
CDR3 DNA: TGCAGCGTTGAACTCCCGGGAGATACGCAGTATTTT

V gene: TRBV9
J gene: TRBJ1-3
CDR3 length: 15
clone size: NA
D gene: NA
CDR3 protein: CASTQSHRGGNTIYF
CDR3 DNA: TGTGCCAGCACCCAGTCCCACAGAGGGGGAAACACCATATATTTT

V gene: TRBV7-2
J gene: TRBJ1-1
CDR3 length: 14
clone size: NA
D gene: NA
CDR3 protein: CASSLGGGIGEAFF
CDR3 DNA: TGTGCCAGCAGCTTAGGCGGGGGTATTGGTGAAGCTTTCTTT

V gene: TRBV19
J gene: TRBJ1-5
CDR3 length: 13
clone size: NA
D gene: TRBD1
CDR3 protein: CASEGTVNQPQHF
CDR3 DNA: TGTGCCAGTGAAGGGACAGTCAATCAGCCCCAGCATTTT

V gene: TRBV19
J gene: TRBJ2-1
CDR3 length: 16
clone size: NA
D gene: NA
CDR3 protein: CASSIEDGGAYNEQFF
CDR3 DNA: TGTGCCAGTAGTATAGAGGACGGAGGGGCGTACAATGAGCAGTTCTTC

V gene: TRBV5-1
J gene: TRBJ2-2
CDR3 length: 15
clone size: once
D gene: NA
CDR3 protein: CASSAVTANTGELFF
CDR3 DNA: TGCGCCAGCAGCGCAGTAACAGCGAACACCGGGGAGCTGTTTTTT

V gene: TRBV2
J gene: TRBJ1-3
CDR3 length: 13
clone size: NA
D gene: NA
CDR3 protein: CALAKGVGNTIYF
CDR3 DNA: TGTGCCCTAGCCAAGGGGGTCGGAAACACCATATATTTT

V gene: TRBV6-6
J gene: TRBJ1-1
CDR3 length: 12
clone size: NA
D gene: NA
CDR3 protein: CASMWTNTEAFF
CDR3 DNA: TGTGCCAGCATGTGGACAAACACTGAAGCTTTCTTT

V gene: TRBV9
J gene: TRBJ1-3
CDR3 length: 14
clone size: NA
D gene: NA
CDR3 protein: CASSISDSGNTIYF
CDR3 DNA: TGTGCCAGCAGCATTTCGGACTCTGGAAACACCATATATTTT

V gene: TRBV5-5
J gene: TRBJ1-2
CDR3 length: 16
clone size: NA
D gene: TRBD1
CDR3 protein: CASSLTRDRGLVGYTF
CDR3 DNA: TGTGCCAGCAGCTTGACCCGGGACAGGGGGCTTGTTGGCTACACCTTC

V gene: TRBV19
J gene: TRBJ2-7
CDR3 length: 14
clone size: NA
D gene: NA
CDR3 protein: CASSILGQSHEQYF
CDR3 DNA: TGTGCCAGTAGTATTCTAGGACAGTCCCACGAGCAGTACTTC

V gene: TRBV6-4
J gene: TRBJ2-7
CDR3 length: 18
clone size: NA
D gene: NA
CDR3 protein: CASSDSFSFKLVRYEQYF
CDR3 DNA: TGTGCCAGCAGTGACTCGTTCAGCTTTAAACTAGTTCGGTACGAGCAGTACTTC

V gene: TRBV7-7
J gene: TRBJ2-5
CDR3 length: 15
clone size: NA
D gene: TRBD2
CDR3 protein: CASSFRREGRETQYF
CDR3 DNA: TGTGCCAGCAGCTTCAGGCGGGAGGGCCGAGAGACCCAGTACTTC

V gene: TRBV5-5
J gene: TRBJ2-1
CDR3 length: 16
clone size: NA
D gene: NA
CDR3 protein: CASSLLGRRSYNEQFF
CDR3 DNA: TGTGCCAGCAGCTTGTTGGGGAGGAGGTCCTACAATGAGCAGTTCTTC

V gene: TRBV5-1
J gene: TRBJ1-1
CDR3 length: 14
clone size: NA
D gene: TRBD1
CDR3 protein: CASSRQGQNTEAFF
CDR3 DNA: TGCGCCAGCAGCCGACAGGGACAGAACACTGAAGCTTTCTTT

V gene: TRBV18
J gene: TRBJ2-3
CDR3 length: 19
clone size: once
D gene: TRBD2
CDR3 protein: CASSPVALAGRASTDTQYF
CDR3 DNA: TGTGCCAGCTCACCAGTCGCCCTAGCGGGGCGTGCTAGCACAGATACGCAGTATTTT

V gene: TRBV10-1
J gene: TRBJ2-7
CDR3 length: 16
clone size: NA
D gene: TRBD1
CDR3 protein: CASSESTGTGSYEQYF
CDR3 DNA: TGCGCCAGCAGTGAGTCGACAGGGACGGGCTCCTACGAGCAGTACTTC

V gene: TRBV5-4
J gene: TRBJ2-7
CDR3 length: 12
clone size: NA
D gene: TRBD2
CDR3 protein: CASSSGGPEQYF
CDR3 DNA: TGTGCCAGCAGCTCGGGGGGTCCCGAGCAGTACTTC

V gene: TRBV5-4
J gene: TRBJ1-4
CDR3 length: 14
clone size: NA
D gene: TRBD1
CDR3 protein: CASSFKGAGEKLFF
CDR3 DNA: TGTGCCAGCAGCTTTAAGGGGGCAGGTGAAAAACTGTTTTTT

V gene: TRBV6-1
J gene: TRBJ2-7
CDR3 length: 13
clone size: NA
D gene: NA
CDR3 protein: CASSLPTAYEQYF
CDR3 DNA: TGTGCCAGCAGTCTCCCGACGGCTTACGAGCAGTACTTC

V gene: TRBV6-6
J gene: TRBJ2-6
CDR3 length: 15
clone size: NA
D gene: NA
CDR3 protein: CASSYLGPGANVLTF
CDR3 DNA: TGTGCCAGCAGTTATTTGGGTCCTGGGGCCAACGTCCTGACTTTC

V gene: TRBV6-5
J gene: TRBJ2-7
CDR3 length: 15
clone size: NA
D gene: NA
CDR3 protein: CASRPLAAPTYEQYF
CDR3 DNA: TGTGCCAGCAGACCCCTAGCAGCGCCGACCTACGAGCAGTACTTC

V gene: TRBV7-2
J gene: TRBJ2-1
CDR3 length: 15
clone size: NA
D gene: TRBD2
CDR3 protein: CASSFVTGLASEQFF
CDR3 DNA: TGTGCCAGCAGCTTTGTCACGGGACTAGCGAGTGAGCAGTTCTTC

V gene: TRBV5-1
J gene: TRBJ2-1
CDR3 length: 15
clone size: NA
D gene: TRBD1
CDR3 protein: CASSSGQQFFDEQFF
CDR3 DNA: TGCGCCAGCAGCTCGGGACAGCAATTTTTTGATGAGCAGTTCTTC

V gene: TRBV9
J gene: TRBJ1-1
CDR3 length: 16
clone size: NA
D gene: NA
CDR3 protein: CASSLLKGGMNTEAFF
CDR3 DNA: TGTGCCAGCAGCCTCCTAAAGGGGGGTATGAACACTGAAGCTTTCTTT

V gene: TRBV2
J gene: TRBJ2-2
CDR3 length: 14
clone size: NA
D gene: NA
CDR3 protein: CASSIYRSTGELFF
CDR3 DNA: TGTGCCAGCAGCATTTACAGGAGCACCGGGGAGCTGTTTTTT

V gene: TRBV2
J gene: TRBJ2-3
CDR3 length: 15
clone size: NA
D gene: TRBD1
CDR3 protein: CASRADRGHTDTQYF
CDR3 DNA: TGTGCCAGCAGGGCCGACAGGGGCCACACAGATACGCAGTATTTT

V gene: TRBV9
J gene: TRBJ2-1
CDR3 length: 14
clone size: NA
D gene: NA
CDR3 protein: CASSVGVEYNEQFF
CDR3 DNA: TGTGCCAGCAGCGTAGGTGTGGAGTACAATGAGCAGTTCTTC

V gene: TRBV4-2
J gene: TRBJ1-5
CDR3 length: 19
clone size: NA
D gene: TRBD1
CDR3 protein: CASSHKLDRGGYSNQPQHF
CDR3 DNA: TGTGCCAGCAGCCACAAATTGGACAGGGGAGGGTATAGCAATCAGCCCCAGCATTTT